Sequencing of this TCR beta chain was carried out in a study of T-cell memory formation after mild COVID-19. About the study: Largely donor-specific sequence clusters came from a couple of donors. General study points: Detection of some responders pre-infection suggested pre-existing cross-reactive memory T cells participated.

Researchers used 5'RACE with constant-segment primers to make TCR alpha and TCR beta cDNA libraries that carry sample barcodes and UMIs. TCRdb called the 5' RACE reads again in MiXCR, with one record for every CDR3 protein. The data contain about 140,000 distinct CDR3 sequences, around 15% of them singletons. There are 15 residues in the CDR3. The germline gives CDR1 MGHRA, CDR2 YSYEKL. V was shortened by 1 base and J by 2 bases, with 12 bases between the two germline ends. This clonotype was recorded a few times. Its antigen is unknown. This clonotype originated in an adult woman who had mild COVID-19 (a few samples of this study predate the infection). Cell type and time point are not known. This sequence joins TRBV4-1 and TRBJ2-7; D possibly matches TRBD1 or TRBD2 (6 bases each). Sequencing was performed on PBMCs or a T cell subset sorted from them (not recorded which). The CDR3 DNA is TGCGCCAGCAGCCAAGCCCTAGGGGGGCCCTACGAGCAGTACTTC. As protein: CASSQALGGPYEQYF.